The 32 T cell receptor beta chains given below trace back to one sample, sequenced in a study of cytomegalovirus exposure and HLA in healthy donors. PCR involved 60 Vbeta and 13 Jbeta primers. Profiled with immunoSEQ multiplex PCR; TCRdb holds only in-frame clones, not every one. There are tens of thousands of clones in the sample; around 81% occur only once, and around 1.5% lies in the top ten. Sequencing input: PBMCs. These receptors were collected from a man aged 40-49 years in good health and CMV-seronegative.

The genes are TRBV5-1 and TRBJ1-2, with 9 bases that match TRBD1. The length of the CDR3 is 15 residues. CDR1 and CDR2 from the germline V gene are SGHRS and YFSETQ. The V segment lost 3 bases and the J segment 5 bases; nucleotides outside the gene matches: 8. CDR3 bases: TGCGCCAGCAGCTCGGCTCCCGGGACAGGGTATGGCTACACCTTC. Its translation is CASSSAPGTGYGYTF.

V gene TRBV5-1 combines with J gene TRBJ1-6, with a possible D match to TRBD1 (5 bases). CDR1 SGHRS and CDR2 YFSETQ come from the germline V gene. The CDR3 extends over 16 amino acids. Between the trimmed V and J ends, which lost 5 bases and 7 bases, there was a span of 19 bases. The CDR3 nucleotides are TGCGCCAGCAGACTGGGGGAAGGGAGGAGGAATTCACCCCTCCACTTT. Its translation is CASRLGEGRRNSPLHF.

The chain carries TRBV11-2 and TRBJ2-1; TRBD2 matches at 10 bases. This CDR3 region has 19 residues. V shed 1 base and J 2 bases; nucleotides not matched to a gene: 11. CDR1 and CDR2 from the germline V gene are SGHAT and FQNNGV. The CDR3 sequence: CASSLVPSGRTRAYNEQFF. DNA of the CDR3: TGTGCCAGCAGCTTAGTCCCTAGCGGGAGAACGCGAGCCTACAATGAGCAGTTCTTC.

This rearrangement joins TRBV7-6 to TRBJ2-1; 7 nucleotides align to TRBD1. This CDR3 contains 13 residues. Trimming at V came to 5 bases and at J to 9 bases, leaving 7 bases not matched to a gene. CDR1 SGHVS and CDR2 FNYEAQ come from the germline V gene. The CDR3 spells CASSAETGREQFF. The CDR3 nucleotides are TGTGCCAGCAGCGCAGAGACAGGGCGTGAGCAGTTCTTC.

The genes are TRBV5-1 and TRBJ2-5; 10 bases agree with TRBD1. The CDR3 has 15 residues. Germline loops: CDR1 SGHRS, CDR2 YFSETQ. V lost 5 bases and J lost 4; bases outside the gene matches: 8. CDR3 residues: CASRETGGYGETQYF. The CDR3 DNA follows: TGCGCCAGCAGGGAGACAGGGGGCTACGGAGAGACCCAGTACTTC.

J is TRBJ2-1 and V is TRBV2; D remains ambiguous. Trimming shortened V by 4 bases and J by 5 bases, and 9 bases separated the two germline ends. CDR1 is SNHLY and CDR2 is FYNNEI in the germline V gene. This CDR3 region has 13 residues. The CDR3 nucleotides are TGTGCCAGCAGTGTTAACAGAAACAATGAGCAGTTCTTC. Amino acid sequence: CASSVNRNNEQFF.

The sample holds one count of this clone. The CDR3 DNA reads TGTGCCAGCAGCCTTAGCGTGAGGGAGACCCAGTACTTC. Protein sequence: CASSLSVRETQYF. The J gene is TRBJ2-5, the V gene TRBV11-2, with D perhaps matching TRBD2 (5 bases). The CDR3 contains 13 residues. Trimming took off 5 bases at V and 5 bases at J, with 12 bases between the two ends. The V gene's germline CDR1 is SGHAT and CDR2 FQNNGV.

V is TRBV10-1 and J is TRBJ2-3, with D unresolved. The ends were cut back, 4 bases at V and 0 bases at J, with 11 bases in the middle. Germline CDR1 and CDR2: WNHNN and SYGVQD (reference sequence). The CDR3 contains 15 residues. Here the CDR3 reads CASSVDTPSTDTQYF. The CDR3 nucleotides are TGCGCCAGCAGTGTCGACACACCTAGCACAGATACGCAGTATTTT.

In this sample, this clone turned up once. This chain links TRBV5-1 with TRBJ1-3, with 12 bases fitting TRBD1. V shed 4 bases and J 0 bases; nucleotides not matched to a gene: 2. CDR1 is SGHRS and CDR2 is YFSETQ in the germline V gene. This CDR3 spans 16 amino acids. DNA of the CDR3: TGCGCCAGCAGCGGGACAGGGGGCATCTCTGGAAACACCATATATTTT. Protein product: CASSGTGGISGNTIYF.

This clone was counted between two and nine times. This rearrangement joins TRBV2 to TRBJ1-2; no firm D call. The V gene's germline CDR1 is SNHLY and CDR2 FYNNEI. Trimming pared 3 bases from V and 6 bases from J, leaving 14 bases between. This CDR3 region has 14 residues. The CDR3 coding sequence is TGTGCCAGCAGTGACGAAGCATCCCTCCATGGCTACACCTTC. Translated, it gives CASSDEASLHGYTF.

The chain uses TRBV5-1 and TRBJ1-5, with TRBD1 identical over 8 bases. With V trimmed by 4 bases and J by 5 bases, 5 bases remained unmatched. Germline V gene data show CDR1 as SGHRS and CDR2 as YFSETQ. The CDR3 extends over 14 amino acids. CDR3 sequence: CASSPTGQDQPQHF. In DNA, the CDR3 is TGCGCCAGCAGCCCCACGGGACAGGATCAGCCCCAGCATTTT.

J is TRBJ1-1 and V is TRBV28, with 10 nucleotides matching TRBD1. V dropped 4 bases and J dropped 1; count of bases not matched to a gene: 3. The CDR3 contains 15 residues. In germline, CDR1 is MDHEN, CDR2 SYDVKM. CDR3 nucleotide sequence: TGTGCCAGCAGTTGGGACAGGGGAACGAACACTGAAGCTTTCTTT. It is translated as CASSWDRGTNTEAFF.

The chain combines TRBV27 with TRBJ2-6; D ambiguous. The germline V and J ends were trimmed by 3 bases and 6 bases, with 6 bases remaining between them. CDR3 length: 13 residues. The germline CDR1 and CDR2 sequences are MNHEY and SMNVEV (reference sequence). The CDR3 region is CASSFPKANVLTF. CDR3 in DNA: TGTGCCAGCAGTTTCCCTAAGGCCAACGTCCTGACTTTC.

The chain links TRBV18 to TRBJ2-7, with 7 bases lining up with TRBD1. V lost 6 bases, J lost 1 base, and 9 bases stayed unmatched. Germline V gives CDR1 KGHSH, CDR2 LQKENI. The CDR3 extends over 15 amino acids. The CDR3 protein is CASSQGQTTSYEQYF. The CDR3 bases are TGTGCCAGCTCCCAGGGACAGACTACTTCCTACGAGCAGTACTTC.

J is TRBJ2-5 and V is TRBV7-3, with 7 bases identical to TRBD2. V shed 2 bases and J 4 bases; nucleotides not matched to a gene: 7. Germline V gives CDR1 SGHTA, CDR2 FQGTGA. CDR3 length: 15 residues. CDR3 sequence: CASSLGRGVGETQYF. In nucleotides, the CDR3 is TGTGCCAGCAGCTTAGGTCGGGGGGTGGGAGAGACCCAGTACTTC.

This clone was observed a handful of times. This rearrangement joins TRBV15 to TRBJ1-5, with 10 positions matching TRBD1. The J segment lost 4 bases and the V segment lost 5 bases, leaving 8 bases of the junction unmatched. Germline CDR1 is LNHNV and CDR2 is YYDKDF (reference sequence). CDR3 length: 16 residues. This CDR3 reads CATSGGTGVGNQPQHF. The CDR3 bases are TGTGCCACCAGCGGCGGGACAGGGGTAGGTAATCAGCCCCAGCATTTT.

The chain is built from TRBV6-5 and TRBJ2-7; perhaps TRBD2 as D (5 bases). Germline lookup yields CDR1 MNHEY and CDR2 SVGAGI. The ends were cut back, 0 bases at V and 4 bases at J, with 7 bases in the middle. This CDR3 contains 13 residues. The CDR3 DNA is TGTGCCAGCAGTTACTCAGAGGGATACGAGCAGTACTTC. Translated: CASSYSEGYEQYF.

The chain uses TRBV28 and TRBJ1-5; weak D call: TRBD1 (5 bases). Trimming shortened V by 3 bases and J by 0 bases, and 6 bases separated the two germline ends. Per germline, CDR1 MDHEN and CDR2 SYDVKM. CDR3 length equals 14 residues. The CDR3 loop reads CASSLTVSNQPQHF. As DNA, the CDR3 is TGTGCCAGCAGTTTGACAGTTAGCAATCAGCCCCAGCATTTT.

This CDR3 is CASSLSQNYEQYF. CDR3 in DNA: TGTGCCAGCAGTTTATCCCAGAACTACGAGCAGTACTTC. The rearrangement links TRBV28 to TRBJ2-7; unclear D gene. The germline V and J ends were trimmed by 1 base and 3 bases, with 7 bases remaining between them. CDR3 length: 13 amino acids. The germline V gene has CDR1 MDHEN and CDR2 SYDVKM.

The genes are TRBV19 and TRBJ1-5, with D hard to call. With 3 bases removed from V and 0 bases from J, the gap between germline ends came to 18 bases. The CDR3 consists of 18 residues. Germline V gene lookup returns CDR1 LNHDA and CDR2 SQIVND (reference sequence). The CDR3 is CASSILMAGGYSNQPQHF. In nucleotides, the CDR3 is TGTGCCAGTAGTATCTTGATGGCAGGAGGGTATAGCAATCAGCCCCAGCATTTT.

CDR3 DNA: TGTGCCAGCAGCCCCCTTTGGGCTAGCTCCTCTGGGGCCAACGTCCTGACTTTC. It encodes CASSPLWASSSGANVLTF. This chain connects TRBV7-9 to TRBJ2-6; possibly TRBD2 for D (5 bases). Trimming pared 5 bases from V and 0 bases from J, leaving 17 bases between. The CDR3 covers 18 residues. Germline V gives CDR1 SEHNR, CDR2 FQNEAQ (reference sequence).

This sequence joins TRBV7-9 and TRBJ2-2, with 7 bases identical to TRBD1. With 6 bases clipped from V and 3 bases from J, the junction kept 13 bases outside the gene matches. Germline assignment: CDR1 SEHNR and CDR2 FQNEAQ (reference sequence). The CDR3 consists of 17 residues. The CDR3 region is CASSRSGTVEDTGELFF. The CDR3 coding sequence is TGTGCCAGCAGTCGCTCCGGGACAGTGGAGGACACCGGGGAGCTGTTTTTT.

This clone was counted a single time. The chain couples TRBV7-9 to TRBJ2-2, with 8 bases matching TRBD2. This CDR3 spans 19 amino acids. V trimming: 1 base; J trimming: 7 bases; junction bases outside the gene matches: 17. Germline V gene data show CDR1 as SEHNR and CDR2 as FQNEAQ (reference sequence). CDR3 sequence (DNA): TGTGCCAGCAGCTTAGTAGGAGGGGAGAGAGCGGGAGATGTCGGGGAGCTGTTTTTT. Protein: CASSLVGGERAGDVGELFF.

V usage is TRBV27 and J usage is TRBJ2-2, with TRBD1 matching 10 bases. Looked up from germline, CDR1 is MNHEY and CDR2 is SMNVEV (reference sequence). This CDR3 region has 19 residues. After removal of 2 bases from V and 1 base from J, the junction contained 10 bases not matched to a gene. The CDR3 DNA follows: TGTGCCAGCAGTTTACTCCGGACAGGGGGGCTCGGGAACACCGGGGAGCTGTTTTTT. The encoded protein is CASSLLRTGGLGNTGELFF.

This rearrangement joins TRBV6-5 to TRBJ1-1; D not certain. From germline, CDR1 is MNHEY and CDR2 SVGAGI. The germline V and J ends were trimmed by 0 bases and 1 base, with 6 bases remaining between them. This CDR3 contains 14 residues. This chain's CDR3 is CASSYSTQNTEAFF. CDR3 bases: TGTGCCAGCAGTTACTCGACTCAGAACACTGAAGCTTTCTTT.

V gene TRBV11-2 combines with J gene TRBJ2-4; D ambiguous. V dropped 3 bases and J dropped 6 bases, with 18 bases sitting between them. Germline V lookup: CDR1 SGHAT, CDR2 FQNNGV. This CDR3 spans 16 amino acids. Here the CDR3 reads CASSFLGDEYINIQYF. CDR3 sequence (DNA): TGTGCCAGCAGCTTTCTGGGCGACGAGTACATAAACATTCAGTACTTC. Based on the CDR3 plus reference TRBV11-2 and TRBJ2-4, the full variable domain is EAGVAQSPRYKIIEKRQSVAFWCNPISGHATLYWYQQILGQGPKLLIQFQNNGVVDDSQLPKDRFSAERLKGVDSTLKIQPAKLEDSAVYLCASSFLGDEYINIQYFGAGTRLSVL.

This chain joins TRBV5-1 and TRBJ2-1; the D is unclear. V was clipped by 1 base and J by 0 bases, with 14 bases between them. The CDR3 length is 17 residues. Per the germline V gene, CDR1 is SGHRS and CDR2 is YFSETQ. CDR3 amino acids: CASSLISAANSYNEQFF. CDR3 bases: TGCGCCAGCAGCTTGATTTCCGCGGCCAACTCCTACAATGAGCAGTTCTTC.

This clone was seen a few times. The V and J genes are TRBV2 and TRBJ2-5, with TRBD2 as a possible D gene (6 bases). CDR1 SNHLY and CDR2 FYNNEI come from the germline V gene. The CDR3 spans 14 residues. The CDR3 coding sequence is TGTGCAAGCGGGTTACTAGGGCCACAAGAGACCCAGTACTTC. This sequence encodes CASGLLGPQETQYF. Together with reference TRBV2 and TRBJ2-5, the CDR3 gives the full variable domain: EPEVTQTPSHQVTQMGQEVILRCVPISNHLYFYWYRQILGQKVEFLVSFYNNEISEKSEIFDDQFSVERPDGSNFTLKIRSTKLEDSAMYFCASGLLGPQETQYFGPGTRLLVL.

This clone was counted only a few times. The chain carries TRBV2 and TRBJ2-7; TRBD1 is a possible D gene (6 bases). V was cut by 4 bases and J by 3 bases, with 13 bases left in between. This CDR3 comprises 14 residues. CDR1 and CDR2 from the germline V gene are SNHLY and FYNNEI. CDR3 DNA: TGTGCCAGCAGTGGGGGGCTTGGTTTCTACGAGCAGTACTTC. The encoded protein is CASSGGLGFYEQYF.

V gene TRBV7-8 combines with J gene TRBJ2-2; tentative D call: TRBD2 (6 bases). In germline, CDR1 is SGHVS, CDR2 FQNEAQ. CDR3 length equals 15 residues. V lost 3 bases, J lost 5 bases, and 13 bases lay in between. The CDR3 DNA reads as TGTGCCAGCAGCTTTAGGACTACAAGAACCGGGGAGCTGTTTTTT. Protein sequence: CASSFRTTRTGELFF.

This chain's CDR3 is CASSPRAGRGTDTQYF. The CDR3 coding sequence is TGTGCCAGCAGTCCTCGAGCGGGAAGGGGAACAGATACGCAGTATTTT. The V gene is TRBV28, the J gene TRBJ2-3, with TRBD2 identical over 7 bases. The ends lost 5 bases at V and 3 bases at J; junction bases unmatched: 11. The germline CDR1 and CDR2 sequences are MDHEN and SYDVKM. The CDR3 extends over 16 amino acids.

This chain connects TRBV5-6 to TRBJ1-5; tentatively, D is TRBD1 (5 bases). This CDR3 is built from 16 residues. V gave up 3 bases and J gave up 1 base, with 14 bases separating them. Germline CDR1 SGHDT, CDR2 YYEEEE. CDR3 coding DNA: TGTGCCAGCAGCTACCGGGACTTTGGGAGCAATCAGCCCCAGCATTTT. As protein: CASSYRDFGSNQPQHF.